The present entry profiles one T cell receptor beta chain with its context. The data are from a study of OX40 agonist ivuxolimab in advanced cancers. Study context: An agonistic human IgG2 monoclonal antibody against OX40 (CD134) was given.

The germline gives CDR1 MNHEY, CDR2 SVGAGI. This CDR3 spans 15 amino acids. With 6 bases removed from V and 0 bases from J, the gap between germline ends came to 12 bases. Assay: immunoSEQ multiplex PCR; the TCRdb copy retains only in-frame clones and omits some. This sample has some 69,000 clones, with 80% to 90% found just once. The TCR sequence derives from an adult with an advanced solid tumor such as melanoma, head and neck, liver or kidney cancer. Material: CD4+ or CD8+ T cells sorted from blood, obtained in a trial of the OX40 agonist ivuxolimab. J is TRBJ1-3 and V is TRBV6-5; no reliable D call. The CDR3 nucleotides are TGTGCCAGCAGCCCGGTCCGGGGCTCTGGAAACACCATATATTTT. This sequence encodes CASSPVRGSGNTIYF.